This TCR beta chain was documented in a study of cytomegalovirus exposure and HLA in healthy donors (dated 2017 in TCRdb). Regarding the research as a whole: According to an earlier analysis of a few hundred of the donors, 150 million to 200 million T cells yielded roughly 110 million unique TCR beta sequences and roughly 280 Gb of sequence data. Four to six DR-DQ haplotypes were handled as single units for association and clustering, since linkage in the cohort was strong. Along with the roughly 670-subject first cohort, a separate validation cohort of over 90 different subjects was used. Rather than using new phenotypic data, the later analysis identified candidate immune exposures from TCR beta sequences and from how often those sequences occurred across donors. Every discovery cohort repertoire had been produced on one sequencing platform. An early release covering just under 650 HLA-typed donors comprised roughly 300 gigabases of sequencing data and tens of millions of unique TCR sequences. To study patterns of TCR occurrence, a later analysis re-analyzed previously published TCR beta repertoires from 550 to 800 donors and added high-resolution HLA genotyping. An earlier analysis of around 580 of the donors used high-throughput TCR beta sequencing to judge whether each TCR beta V gene segment behaved as functional or pseudogenic. Donor age, sex, ethnicity and CMV serostatus were compiled together with the repertoire data. The study used immunosequencing to profile the T cell repertoires of approximately 630 subjects and linked those repertoires to cytomegalovirus serostatus. A later genetic analysis took genome-wide SNP genotypes for about 65% of the 666 donors and used that subset as a discovery cohort. Of the roughly 410 genotyped donors, 75% to 85% were placed in the genetic ancestry cluster associated with self-reported Caucasian donors. Typing coverage varied by locus: roughly 629-640 donors for A, B, C, DRB1 and DQB1; roughly 560 for DQA1; 600 to 610 for DPA1; under 490 for DPB1. High-throughput TCR immunosequencing, statistical association of individual TCRs with disease status, and machine learning were combined to predict cytomegalovirus infection status. Class I and class II HLA loci were covered by the typing at four-digit resolution. On average, about 200,000 unique TCR beta nucleotide sequences were sequenced per donor among some 430 genotyped donors of the cohort, with roughly 18% of those sequences being non-productive. The study aimed to test whether signatures of past pathogen exposure could be identified by cataloging public T cell receptors. Study-wide findings and limitations: According to a later analysis, most CMV-associated TCR beta chains appeared to be HLA-restricted, and the HLA associations seemed to be driven largely by CMV exposure. This cohort had only TCR beta chains sequenced, and the lack of alpha or paired-chain data limited which features could be detected. A later analysis associated 16,951 TCR beta sequences with specific HLA alleles at a false discovery rate of 0.05. The only immune exposure information available for the cohort was CMV serostatus. The presence/absence analyses assumed that sequencing depth was roughly uniform across donors, and that assumption may not be true. Cytomegalovirus status was reported to be diagnosed by the classifier with high specificity and sensitivity in both the original and validation cohorts. In a later genetic analysis, a missense DCLRE1C variant was associated with V-gene and J-gene trimming of TCR beta chains, and the association was replicated in an independent cohort. The earlier analysis of around 600 of the donors excluded approximately 17 rarely observed V segments, including chromosome 9 orphons, because counts were too low. In a later analysis, the rate of TCR association differed among HLA loci, with DRB1 alleles having the most associated TCRs and HLA-C alleles having the fewest. Assigning TCR associations to individual alleles was difficult when HLA alleles, especially DR and DQ, strongly co-occurred. The study gave a list of some 150 TCR beta chains associated with cytomegalovirus. In a later analysis, HLA-associated TCR beta chains showed more clonal expansion and lower generation probabilities than non-associated chains that were equally common. A later genetic analysis reported fewer N-insertions in productive TCRs among donors in an Asian-associated ancestry cluster than the roughly 700-donor mean. Three of the identified cytomegalovirus-associated TCR beta chains were confirmed in vitro to be specific for cytomegalovirus antigens. A cluster of highly shared sequence variants was judged likely to represent a technical artifact of the sequencing pipeline. Because HLA typing was unavailable for some donors at each locus, only the typed subset was used in association tests. Most TCR sequences were observed very rarely across donors, whereas some public TCRs were present in many individuals. It was suggested by the authors that the approach could potentially be generalized to other disease states and immunological phenotypes. A later analysis reported that several top co-occurrence clusters appeared linked to parvovirus B19, influenza, CMV and Epstein-Barr virus. A further reported finding was that TCR beta sequences accurately predicted the HLA-A and HLA-B alleles for most subjects in the first cohort. An earlier analysis of approximately 540 of the donors showed that most TCR beta V segments appeared in productive rearrangements either about 90% or about 30% of the time, which broadly matched IMGT annotations. Linkage disequilibrium might explain the correlated functional status among segregating V segments, but an unknown experimental factor could not be ruled out.

For this clone: What this receptor recognizes is not known.

The cohort comprised 550 to 700 healthy bone marrow donors. All cohort members were sampled while nominally healthy, although unrecorded immune exposures were likely present. The donor was CMV seronegative and was included in the group of around 320 seronegative cohort members. A peripheral blood sample was collected from each donor, and TCR beta sequencing was performed on peripheral blood mononuclear cells. The Qiagen DNeasy Blood Extraction Kit was used to extract genomic DNA from the blood cell samples. The library was made by the immunoSEQ multiplex PCR assay. For the multiplex PCR, a mixture combining 60 forward primers for TCR Vbeta segments and 13 reverse primers for TCR Jbeta segments was used. Amplification of the CDR3 region of rearranged TCR beta genes was performed with a multiplex PCR assay on genomic DNA. The amplified TCR beta libraries were sequenced on the Illumina HiSeq System as 87-base-pair reads. On the authors' methods: Across the 700 or so repertoires, a later analysis counted tens of millions of unique TCR beta chains, roughly 11 million of which were shared by at least two donors. To remove PCR and sequencing errors, raw reads were error-corrected and collapsed into unique sequences using a nearest-neighbor algorithm that merged closely related sequences. To assign V, D and J gene segments, CDR3 sequences were aligned to IMGT reference sequences. For a sequence to be retained, at least a six-nucleotide match to both a V gene segment and a J gene segment was required. A rearrangement was called productive if the CDR3 had no stop codons and remained in frame with V and J, and every other rearrangement was called non-productive. Following IMGT convention, CDR3 was defined as the stretch from the second conserved V-encoded cysteine to the conserved J-encoded phenylalanine. The earlier analysis of 500 to 650 of the donors excluded any sequence lacking an unambiguous match to a single V gene segment. An earlier analysis of several hundred of the donors classified V segments as functional when productive rearrangements were above 56.7% and as segregating when the standard deviation between donors was above 5%. A statistical classification framework was built to diagnose cytomegalovirus status from the catalog of TCR beta chain sequences. A later analysis assigned V and J genes by comparing TCR nucleotide sequences with IMGT/GENE-DB human TR gene sequences. A later analysis assigned CDR3 sequences and most-parsimonious VDJ recombination scenarios with the TCRdist pipeline. In a later analysis, every TCR beta chain was defined by the combination of its CDR3 amino acid sequence and its V-gene family, and reads without a unique V-gene family were dropped. As a way to deal with suspected cross-contamination and a sequencing artifact, a later analysis dropped roughly 600 nucleotide sequences that were highly shared and had low generation probability. In a later analysis, a clonal expansion index for each public chain was calculated from normalized within-repertoire ranks of inferred template counts. A later analysis computed generation probabilities with a VDJ recombination model fitted to out-of-frame rearrangements, and checked the results against IGoR. In a later analysis, hypergeometric tests were used to score TCR-TCR, TCR-HLA and TCR-CMV co-occurrence, with a repertoire-size bias correction applied to TCR pairs. In a later analysis, false discovery rates were estimated by permuting HLA or CMV assignments 20 times. In a later analysis, co-occurring TCRs were grouped using DBSCAN, and TCRdist sequence similarity was added for clustering within HLA-allele-positive subsets. Repertoires with fewer than 30,000 or more than 120,000 public chains were left out of co-occurrence clustering, as were about 5 repertoires with anomalous nucleotide sharing. Here the immuneACCESS table is served through TCRdb, limited to in-frame sequences with V and J called. Missing clones are a known gap in these copies; in checked studies unresolved V genes cover under half, and the rest lacks a known reason. That table gives V, J and clone size, and the DNA gave D and trimming. The table for this sample records more than 130,000 clones. Approximately 2.4% of the sample comes from the top ten.

Sequencing was carried out using PBMCs. The TCR was taken from a man aged 35 to 55 in good health and CMV-seronegative.

The DNA sequence reads TGCGCCAGCGACTGGGGAACAGGGGTAACTGAAGCTTTCTTT. This translates into CASDWGTGVTEAFF. The sequence is built from TRBV5-1 and TRBJ1-1, with TRBD1 matching 7 junction bases. From its cysteine to its phenylalanine, the CDR3 spans 14 amino acids. Only CDR3 DNA is held: 42 bases, read in frame from base 1. From the germline V gene, CDR1 is SGHRS and CDR2 is YFSETQ. Clipping removes 7 bases from V and 5 bases from J, with 11 as the unmatched junction base count.